The table lists the clone carrying this T cell receptor beta chain with a few counts. Antigen specificity is unknown. This entry comes from a study of radiation and T cells in renal cell carcinoma. The CDR3 covers 15 residues. J lost 5 bases, V lost 5 bases, and 6 bases had no gene match. Germline CDR1 reads LNHDA; CDR2 reads SQIVND (reference sequence). Some clones are missing from TCRdb's copy, which holds only in-frame ones; the method was immunoSEQ multiplex PCR. The profile shows roughly 130,000 clones, roughly 91% of them singletons. Whole-study findings and limits: No pretreatment tumor biopsies were available for baseline clonotypes.

Time point denoted: blood 2 weeks post-SBRT. Treatment specified: 15 Gy SBRT to primary tumor, nephrectomy 4 weeks later. Serial blood draws occurred at baseline and 2 and 4 weeks post-SBRT. The chain joins TRBV19 to TRBJ2-5; 12 nucleotides match TRBD2. This sequence was found in a woman in her 70s with renal cell carcinoma. Source: blood, taken from a patient whose treatment included radiotherapy and nephrectomy. The CDR3 bases are TGTGCCAGTAGTCCTAGCGGGGGGGCGCAGGAGACCCAGTACTTC. This gives the protein CASSPSGGAQETQYF.